This T cell receptor (beta chain) was observed in a study of a mutant IDH1 vaccine in newly diagnosed glioma. Regarding the study as a whole: Top-clonotype changes in peripheral T cells seemed unrelated to pseudoprogression.

Clones were read by immunoSEQ multiplex PCR, and TCRdb kept only the in-frame ones, dropping some. This table holds tens of thousands of clones, approximately 91% found once. As regards this clone: Its target is not known.

V lost 4 bases, J lost 1 base, and 2 bases stayed unmatched. Germline CDR1 and CDR2: SGDLS and YYNGEE. CDR3 length: 14 residues. Time point denoted: baseline, week 1 (first vaccination visit). Described treatment: pre-vaccination baseline after standard-of-care therapy. The chain employs TRBV9 and TRBJ2-5, with 9 bases matching TRBD2. This TCR was recovered from a woman aged 40 to 50 with glioma. The starting material was PBMCs, obtained from a glioma patient treated with radiotherapy, temozolomide or both. The CDR3 is CASSPREGQETQYF. The CDR3 DNA reads TGTGCCAGCAGCCCGCGGGAGGGCCAAGAGACCCAGTACTTC.